The rows below give T cell receptor beta chains drawn from one sample of a study of cytomegalovirus exposure and HLA in healthy donors. Sequencing used immunoSEQ multiplex PCR; TCRdb keeps in-frame clones, though not all of them. The top ten clones hold approximately 4.5% of a sample with some 150,000 clones, approximately 80% of them seen once. The specimen was PBMCs. The receptor source for this set is a man aged 25 to 40 in good health and CMV-seronegative. CDR3s include the opening cysteine and the closing phenylalanine or tryptophan. The D gene is left open where the match is weak. Size is omitted from some rows. Given values are once, few, many or a class for expanded clones.

NA	TRBV10-3	NA	TRBJ1-3	CAISAGVGGNTIYF	TGTGCCATCAGCGCAGGGGTTGGTGGAAACACCATATATTTT
NA	TRBV14	NA	TRBJ2-7	CASSQLSSYEQYF	TGTGCCAGCAGCCAATTGTCGTCCTACGAGCAGTACTTC
NA	TRBV9	NA	TRBJ1-1	CASSVVAGNTEAFF	TGTGCCAGCAGCGTAGTTGCAGGGAACACTGAAGCTTTCTTT
NA	TRBV2	NA	TRBJ2-1	CASSDLRAASSYNEQFF	TGTGCCAGCAGTGATTTGAGGGCGGCCAGCTCCTACAATGAGCAGTTCTTC
few	TRBV28	NA	TRBJ2-7	CASSHGLFEQYF	TGTGCCAGCAGCCACGGACTATTCGAGCAGTACTTC
once	TRBV6-5	TRBD1	TRBJ2-7	CASSADRVPYEQYF	TGTGCCAGCAGTGCGGACAGGGTACCCTACGAGCAGTACTTC
NA	TRBV6-5	NA	TRBJ2-5	CASSKYGGAQETQYF	TGTGCCAGCAGTAAATATGGGGGGGCGCAGGAGACCCAGTACTTC
NA	TRBV4-2	TRBD1	TRBJ2-6	CASSQFRGGQGNSGANVLTF	TGTGCCAGCAGCCAATTTAGGGGGGGACAGGGGAATTCTGGGGCCAACGTCCTGACTTTC
NA	TRBV28	TRBD1	TRBJ1-5	CASNPQGASGQPQHF	TGTGCCAGCAACCCCCAGGGGGCGTCGGGACAGCCCCAGCATTTT
NA	TRBV7-8	NA	TRBJ2-7	CASSESQGSYEQYF	TGTGCCAGCAGCGAAAGTCAGGGGTCCTACGAGCAGTACTTC
NA	TRBV11-2	TRBD2	TRBJ2-2	CASQVAGGWAGELFF	TGTGCCAGCCAGGTGGCGGGAGGGTGGGCCGGGGAGCTGTTTTTT
NA	TRBV5-8	TRBD1	TRBJ1-4	CASSWSGQGNEKLFF	TGTGCCAGCAGCTGGTCGGGACAGGGTAATGAAAAACTGTTTTTT
NA	TRBV10-2	NA	TRBJ1-2	CASSEHGDYTF	TGCGCCAGCAGTGAGCACGGGGACTACACCTTC
NA	TRBV19	TRBD1	TRBJ2-5	CATTDTGGTGGGETQYF	TGTGCCACTACTGATACAGGGGGTACAGGGGGCGGAGAGACCCAGTACTTC
NA	TRBV5-4	TRBD2	TRBJ2-1	CASSPTSGTSSYNEQFF	TGTGCCAGCAGCCCGACTAGCGGGACAAGCTCCTACAATGAGCAGTTCTTC
NA	TRBV6-6	NA	TRBJ1-1	CASYWGQGTAEAFF	TGTGCCAGCTACTGGGGCCAGGGGACCGCTGAAGCTTTCTTT
few	TRBV27	TRBD1	TRBJ2-7	CAIAGTGGYEQYF	TGTGCCATCGCCGGGACAGGGGGCTACGAGCAGTACTTC
NA	TRBV7-9	TRBD1	TRBJ1-2	CASSLGTAPAEGYTF	TGTGCCAGCAGCTTGGGGACAGCTCCCGCGGAAGGCTACACCTTC
NA	TRBV27	NA	TRBJ2-5	CASGPGVTQYF	TGTGCCAGCGGGCCGGGGGTGACCCAGTACTTC
NA	TRBV9	TRBD2	TRBJ2-1	CASSAGLAGDNEQFF	TGTGCCAGCAGCGCGGGACTAGCGGGGGACAATGAGCAGTTCTTC
NA	TRBV30	TRBD1	TRBJ2-7	CAWSGPYRGRAYEQYF	TGTGCCTGGAGTGGGCCTTACAGGGGGCGAGCCTACGAGCAGTACTTC
NA	TRBV28	TRBD1	TRBJ1-4	CASSRTGGLTNEKLFF	TGTGCCAGCAGTCGTACAGGGGGACTGACTAATGAAAAACTGTTTTTT
once	TRBV5-1	NA	TRBJ1-6	CASSLVRGRFDSPLHF	TGCGCCAGCAGCTTGGTTAGGGGCCGGTTCGATTCACCCCTCCACTTT
few	TRBV5-4	TRBD1	TRBJ2-3	CASSLEIRQGHTQYF	TGTGCCAGCAGCTTAGAGATCCGACAGGGACATACGCAGTATTTT
NA	TRBV7-9	NA	TRBJ2-2	CASSEGHLTGELFF	TGTGCCAGCAGCGAGGGACACCTCACCGGGGAGCTGTTTTTT
NA	TRBV7-9	NA	TRBJ2-5	CSSSLGGAETQYF	TGTTCCAGCAGTCTAGGGGGTGCGGAGACCCAGTACTTC
NA	TRBV5-4	NA	TRBJ2-3	CASSYQDTQYF	TGTGCCAGCAGCTATCAAGATACGCAGTATTTT
NA	TRBV7-6	NA	TRBJ2-3	CASGSATTSTDTQYF	TGTGCCAGCGGCTCCGCGACTACCTCCACAGATACGCAGTATTTT
NA	TRBV11-1	NA	TRBJ2-1	CASSPRGARNNEQFF	TGTGCCAGCAGCCCCCGGGGGGCTAGAAACAATGAGCAGTTCTTC
once	TRBV27	TRBD2	TRBJ2-1	CASRSSGTSEAEEQFF	TGTGCCAGCAGATCCTCCGGGACTAGCGAGGCGGAAGAGCAGTTCTTC
NA	TRBV27	TRBD1	TRBJ1-4	CASSFGTGGDEKLFF	TGTGCCAGCAGTTTTGGCACAGGGGGCGACGAAAAACTGTTTTTT
NA	TRBV15	NA	TRBJ2-1	CATSTGNNEQFF	TGTGCCACCAGCACCGGTAACAATGAGCAGTTCTTC
NA	TRBV7-9	TRBD1	TRBJ2-1	CASNTGQGVPAYNEQFF	TGTGCCAGCAACACGGGACAGGGGGTGCCAGCCTACAATGAGCAGTTCTTC
few	TRBV2	NA	TRBJ2-1	CASSVENEQFF	TGTGCCAGCAGTGTGGAGAATGAGCAGTTCTTC
NA	TRBV10-3	NA	TRBJ1-2	CAISEGSIYGYTF	TGTGCCATCAGTGAGGGCAGTATCTATGGCTACACCTTC
NA	TRBV27	TRBD2	TRBJ2-7	CASSLSGSNPYEQYF	TGTGCCAGCAGTTTAAGCGGGAGTAATCCCTACGAGCAGTACTTC
NA	TRBV11-2	TRBD1	TRBJ1-3	CASSLTGTGAGENTIYF	TGTGCCAGCAGCTTAACCGGGACAGGGGCCGGGGAAAACACCATATATTTT
NA	TRBV19	NA	TRBJ1-5	CASTAPRGNQPQHF	TGTGCCAGTACCGCGCCTCGGGGCAATCAGCCCCAGCATTTT
NA	TRBV9	TRBD1	TRBJ2-2	CASSSGDRATGELFF	TGTGCCAGCAGCTCCGGGGACAGGGCCACCGGGGAGCTGTTTTTT
NA	TRBV28	TRBD1	TRBJ1-2	CASISLGQGVDGYTF	TGTGCCAGCATTTCCCTCGGACAGGGTGTCGATGGCTACACCTTC
NA	TRBV11-2	TRBD2	TRBJ2-1	CASSLYAGDGNEQFF	TGTGCCAGCAGCTTATATGCGGGAGACGGCAATGAGCAGTTCTTC
NA	TRBV7-2	TRBD2	TRBJ2-7	CASSLGLASEQYF	TGTGCCAGCAGCTTGGGACTAGCAAGCGAGCAGTACTTC
NA	TRBV10-3	NA	TRBJ1-5	CAIREDTQGFPQHF	TGTGCCATCAGGGAGGACACCCAGGGGTTTCCCCAGCATTTT
NA	TRBV4-1	TRBD2	TRBJ2-7	CASSRKLAGDSYEQYF	TGCGCCAGCAGCCGGAAACTAGCGGGCGATTCCTACGAGCAGTACTTC
NA	TRBV27	TRBD2	TRBJ2-3	CASQSLKALGARGLAVSTDTQYF	TGTGCCAGCCAAAGTTTAAAAGCACTTGGCGCAAGGGGACTAGCGGTAAGCACAGATACGCAGTATTTT